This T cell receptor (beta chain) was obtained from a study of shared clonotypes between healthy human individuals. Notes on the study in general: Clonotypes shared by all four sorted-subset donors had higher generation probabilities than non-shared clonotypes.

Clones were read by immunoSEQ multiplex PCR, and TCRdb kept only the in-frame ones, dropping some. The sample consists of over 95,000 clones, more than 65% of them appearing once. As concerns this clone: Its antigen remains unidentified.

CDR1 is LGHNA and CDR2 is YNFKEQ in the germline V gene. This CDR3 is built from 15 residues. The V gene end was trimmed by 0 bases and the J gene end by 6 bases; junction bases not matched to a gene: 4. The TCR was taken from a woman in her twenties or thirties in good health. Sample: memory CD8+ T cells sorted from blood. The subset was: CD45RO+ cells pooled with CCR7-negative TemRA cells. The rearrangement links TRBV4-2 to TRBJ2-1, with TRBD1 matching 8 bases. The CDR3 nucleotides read TGTGCCAGCAGCCAAGATCCGACAGGGGCCAATGAGCAGTTCTTC. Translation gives CASSQDPTGANEQFF.